These 32 T cell receptor beta chains originate from one sample sequenced in a study of blood T cell repertoires in COVID-19. Here immunoSEQ multiplex PCR was the method, and the copy in TCRdb shows in-frame clones only, minus some. The table shows approximately 220,000 clones, with about four fifths occurring only once. Sequences were obtained from peripheral blood. Receptors were obtained from a woman in her fifties or sixties with acute or convalescent COVID-19.

The chain recombines TRBV7-2 with TRBJ2-5, with 9 bases aligning to TRBD2. The CDR3 has 13 residues. V shed 2 bases and J 7 bases; nucleotides not matched to a gene: 2. Looked up from germline, CDR1 is SGHTA and CDR2 is FQGNSA. CDR3 sequence (DNA): TGTGCCAGCAGCTTAAAGCGGGAGGTGACCCAGTACTTC. Protein: CASSLKREVTQYF.

This sequence joins TRBV5-3 and TRBJ1-6; TRBD1 might be the D (6 bases). TRBV5-3 is sorted into the ORF group, with uncertain function. The CDR3 extends over 15 amino acids. V dropped 3 bases and J dropped 6 bases, with 13 bases sitting between them. The CDR3 spells CARSWGRRSNSPLHF. DNA for the CDR3: TGTGCCAGAAGCTGGGGGCGGCGGTCTAATTCACCCCTCCACTTT.

This clone was counted a few times. In nucleotides, the CDR3 is TGTGCCAGCAGCCAAGGATCGGGAACCAGCACCGGGGAGCTGTTTTTT. Residues: CASSQGSGTSTGELFF. This rearrangement joins TRBV3-1 (or the pseudogene TRBV3-2) to TRBJ2-2; possibly TRBD2 for D (5 bases). Germline V lookup: CDR1 LGHDT, CDR2 YNNKEL (reference sequence). CDR3 length equals 16 residues. Trimming removed 1 base at V and 4 bases at J, with 13 bases between.

This chain connects TRBV30 to TRBJ2-1; TRBD2 aligns across 12 bases. The CDR3 is made up of 16 amino acids. V shed 0 bases and J 7 bases; nucleotides not matched to a gene: 7. Per germline, CDR1 GTSNPN and CDR2 SVGIG (reference sequence). The CDR3 spells CAWSVPTSGGLNEQFF. CDR3 sequence (DNA): TGTGCCTGGAGTGTACCTACTAGCGGGGGGCTGAATGAGCAGTTCTTC. Combining the CDR3 with reference TRBV30 and TRBJ2-1 gives the whole variable domain SQTIHQWPATLVQPVGSPLSLECTVEGTSNPNLYWYRQAAGRGLQLLFYSVGIGQISSEVPQNLSASRPQDRQFILSSKKLLLSDSGFYLCAWSVPTSGGLNEQFFGPGTRLTVL.

V gene TRBV28 combines with J gene TRBJ1-2, with D perhaps TRBD1 (6 bases). Between the trimmed V and J ends, which lost 3 bases and 8 bases, there was a span of 10 bases. The CDR3 is 12 amino acids. Germline lookup yields CDR1 MDHEN and CDR2 SYDVKM. This CDR3 is CASSLGGLGYTF. For the CDR3, the DNA is TGTGCCAGCAGTTTGGGGGGGCTCGGCTACACCTTC.

The chain carries TRBV19 and TRBJ1-2; TRBD1 matches at 8 bases. CDR1 LNHDA and CDR2 SQIVND come from the germline V gene (reference sequence). There are 12 residues in the CDR3. V trimming: 5 bases; J trimming: 8 bases; junction bases outside the gene matches: 4. The CDR3 here is CASSWTGRGYTF. CDR3 nucleotide sequence: TGTGCCAGTAGTTGGACAGGGCGAGGCTACACCTTC.

This chain uses TRBV7-9 with TRBJ2-1; D call uncertain. This CDR3 comprises 14 residues. Germline CDR1 reads SEHNR; CDR2 reads FQNEAQ (reference sequence). The ends were cut back, 2 bases at V and 7 bases at J, with 12 bases in the middle. CDR3 amino acids: CASSLPRGRNEQFF. The CDR3 region has the DNA TGTGCCAGCAGCTTACCCCGAGGAAGGAATGAGCAGTTCTTC.

In its sample, this clone was seen once. The rearrangement joins TRBV5-4 to TRBJ2-1; D perhaps matches TRBD2 (6 bases). The CDR3 sequence is 15 residues long. V shed 10 bases and J shed 5 bases, with 22 bases lying between them. Germline V gives CDR1 SGHNT, CDR2 YYREEE (reference sequence). The CDR3 sequence: CASRRDSEANNEQFF. DNA for the CDR3: TGTGCCTCAAGGCGGGATTCAGAGGCGAACAATGAGCAGTTCTTC.

The genes are TRBV7-8 and TRBJ1-2, with D tentatively TRBD1 (6 bases). CDR3 length equals 16 residues. The ends were cut back, 1 base at V and 5 bases at J, with 17 bases in the middle. CDR1 and CDR2 from the germline V gene are SGHVS and FQNEAQ. The CDR3 reads CASSLGRNRVWYGYTF. CDR3 nucleotide sequence: TGTGCCAGCAGCTTAGGGCGCAACAGGGTTTGGTATGGCTACACCTTC.

CDR3 nucleotide sequence: TGTGCCACCGGGACAGGGGGTGAAACTAATGAAAAACTGTTTTTT. Translating it yields CATGTGGETNEKLFF. This chain links TRBV7-9 with TRBJ1-4; 11 bases align to TRBD1. The germline V gene encodes CDR1 SEHNR and CDR2 FQNEAQ (reference sequence). V lost 10 bases to trimming and J lost 1 base; unmatched junction nucleotides: 5. The CDR3 consists of 15 residues.

The chain combines TRBV29-1 with TRBJ2-6; TRBD1 matches at 11 bases. Germline loops: CDR1 SQVTM, CDR2 ANQGSEA. CDR3 size: 18 residues. Unmatched junction bases numbered 4, after V lost 0 bases and J lost 0 bases. The CDR3 DNA reads as TGCAGCGTTGAAGAGGGGACAGGGGGTTTCTCTGGGGCCAACGTCCTGACTTTC. Amino acids: CSVEEGTGGFSGANVLTF.

The chain employs TRBV6-6 and TRBJ1-1; no clear D gene. The germline V gene has CDR1 MNHNY and CDR2 SVGAGI (reference sequence). V was cut by 5 bases and J by 3 bases, with 7 bases left in between. This CDR3 comprises 12 residues. The CDR3 region has the DNA TGTGCCAGCAGTCAGAGTGACACTGAAGCTTTCTTT. Translation gives CASSQSDTEAFF.

The genes are TRBV24-1 and TRBJ1-6; 9 bases agree with TRBD1. The junction had 7 bases not matched to a gene; V was cut back by 10 bases and J by 10 bases. The V gene's germline CDR1 is KGHDR and CDR2 SFDVKD. The CDR3 consists of 13 residues. CDR3 in amino acids: CATDRGTWSPLHF. The CDR3 coding sequence is TGTGCCACAGACAGGGGGACGTGGTCACCCCTCCACTTT.

The rearrangement joins TRBV6-5 to TRBJ2-7; D perhaps matches TRBD1 (6 bases). The CDR3 spans 13 residues. CDR1 MNHEY and CDR2 SVGAGI come from the germline V gene. Trimming left V 6 bases short and J 7 bases short, with 16 bases between. The CDR3 DNA follows: TGTGCCAGCAGGGCAGGGGCTAGGGGAGAGCAGTACTTC. Its protein product is CASRAGARGEQYF.

This sequence joins TRBV5-1 and TRBJ2-5; D gene ambiguous. The germline V and J ends were trimmed by 4 bases and 4 bases, with 8 bases remaining between them. The CDR3 spans 12 residues. Germline CDR1 SGHRS, CDR2 YFSETQ. As DNA, the CDR3 is TGCGCCAGCAGCAGTACGAGAGAGACCCAGTACTTC. Translation: CASSSTRETQYF.

This clone has just a few counts. The CDR3 loop reads CASSRSESGVLFF. The CDR3 bases are TGTGCCAGCTCACGATCAGAGAGCGGTGTACTGTTTTTT. The V gene is TRBV18, the J gene TRBJ1-4; D ambiguous. CDR3 length: 13 amino acids. The germline gives CDR1 KGHSH, CDR2 LQKENI. The V gene lost 4 bases and the J gene lost 13 bases, with 16 bases spanning the gap.

The V and J genes are TRBV2 and TRBJ2-3, with 9 bases lining up with TRBD2. Germline V gives CDR1 SNHLY, CDR2 FYNNEI. The ends lost 7 bases at V and 2 bases at J; junction bases unmatched: 1. The length of the CDR3 is 13 residues. This CDR3 reads CASTSGNTDTQYF. The CDR3 nucleotides read TGTGCCAGCACTAGCGGGAACACAGATACGCAGTATTTT.

The chain has TRBV5-4 and TRBJ2-7, with a tentative D call TRBD1 (5 bases). The length of the CDR3 is 15 residues. CDR1 SGHNT and CDR2 YYREEE come from the germline V gene (reference sequence). V dropped 3 bases and J dropped 7 bases, with 20 bases sitting between them. The chain's CDR3 is CASSSPTDITGEQYF. The CDR3, as DNA: TGTGCCAGCAGCTCCCCTACGGACATTACTGGGGAGCAGTACTTC.

The chain is built from TRBV9 and TRBJ1-2; possible D gene TRBD1, 6 bases. Trimming removed 4 bases at V and 4 bases at J, with 20 bases between. CDR1 and CDR2 (germline): SGDLS, YYNGEE. The CDR3 has 16 residues. The CDR3 is CASSPVDAGGLYGYTF. The CDR3 bases are TGTGCCAGCAGCCCCGTGGATGCGGGGGGCCTCTATGGCTACACCTTC.

For this clone: An end of the junction differs from the germline gene, which may be a read error. The chain has TRBV2 and TRBJ2-7, with 8 bases that match TRBD2. The CDR3 has 15 amino acids. Germline CDR1 and CDR2: SNHLY and FYNNEI. In nucleotides, the CDR3 is TGTGCCAGCTGTGACCCCCCGGGGGGGCAATACGAGCAGTACTTC. Protein product: CASCDPPGGQYEQYF.

The sample holds one count of this clone. The CDR3 nucleotides read TGTGCCAGCAGCTTAGAACGGGGGGCCCATTCTCAGTTCTTC. Residues: CASSLERGAHSQFF. V gene TRBV11-2 combines with J gene TRBJ2-1; D perhaps matches TRBD2 (7 bases). This CDR3 is built from 14 residues. The germline CDR1 and CDR2 sequences are SGHAT and FQNNGV. The V end lost 0 bases, the J end lost 13 bases, and 16 bases lay between the germline ends. The full variable domain, with the rest looked up from reference TRBV11-2 and TRBJ2-1, is EAGVAQSPRYKIIEKRQSVAFWCNPISGHATLYWYQQILGQGPKLLIQFQNNGVVDDSQLPKDRFSAERLKGVDSTLKIQPAKLEDSAVYLCASSLERGAHSQFFGPGTRLTVL.

The V and J genes are TRBV28 and TRBJ1-6; 8 bases are a match to TRBD1. The CDR3 is 20 residues long. The ends lost 1 base at V and 0 bases at J; junction bases unmatched: 11. CDR1 and CDR2 (germline): MDHEN, SYDVKM. The CDR3 DNA follows: TGTGCCAGCAGTTTATTTGGGACAGGTCGCCGGAGCTCCTATAATTCACCCCTCCACTTT. Translated, it gives CASSLFGTGRRSSYNSPLHF. Looking up the rest from reference TRBV28 and TRBJ1-6 gives the full variable domain: DVKVTQSSRYLVKRTGEKVFLECVQDMDHENMFWYRQDPGLGLRLIYFSYDVKMKEKGDIPEGYSVSREKKERFSLILESASTNQTSMYLCASSLFGTGRRSSYNSPLHFGNGTRLTVT.

The V and J genes are TRBV2 and TRBJ1-1; D may be TRBD1 (6 bases). V gave up 8 bases and J gave up 7 bases, with 8 bases separating them. The CDR3 length is 10 residues. Germline assignment: CDR1 SNHLY and CDR2 FYNNEI. As DNA, the CDR3 is TGTGCCAGCCGGGACATTGAAGCTTTCTTT. This codes for CASRDIEAFF.

The rearrangement uses TRBV5-5 and TRBJ2-3; 11 bases align to TRBD2. Unmatched junction bases numbered 16, after V lost 4 bases and J lost 6 bases. Germline V gene sequence: CDR1 SGHKS, CDR2 YYEKEE (reference sequence). The CDR3 loop spans 18 amino acids. Here the CDR3 reads CASSRTVGIAGGRDTQYF. The DNA of the CDR3 is TGTGCCAGCAGCCGTACCGTGGGGATAGCGGGGGGGCGCGATACGCAGTATTTT.

The CDR3 coding sequence is TGTGCCAGCAACTCCAGGGGTTCCGGGGAGCTGTTTTTT. As protein: CASNSRGSGELFF. This chain joins TRBV6-6 and TRBJ2-2; perhaps TRBD1 as D (6 bases). This CDR3 is built from 13 residues. Between the trimmed V and J ends, which lost 7 bases and 6 bases, there was a span of 12 bases. Germline CDR1 and CDR2: MNHNY and SVGAGI (reference sequence).

The CDR3 loop reads CASSPQQGHYEQYF. The CDR3 nucleotides are TGCGCCAGCAGCCCACAACAGGGTCACTACGAGCAGTACTTC. The chain joins TRBV4-1 to TRBJ2-7, with D possibly being TRBD1 (6 bases). The CDR3 consists of 14 residues. CDR1 is MGHRA, CDR2 YSYEKL, per germline. Trimming took 4 bases from V and 3 from J, leaving 13 bases between them.

J is TRBJ1-1 and V is TRBV7-9; 9 nucleotides line up with TRBD1. J lost 3 bases, V lost 5 bases, and 10 bases had no gene match. The CDR3 consists of 16 residues. Germline V gives CDR1 SEHNR, CDR2 FQNEAQ (reference sequence). DNA of the CDR3: TGTGCCAGCAGCACTTATCTCGGACAGGGGTACACTGAAGCTTTCTTT. Translated, it gives CASSTYLGQGYTEAFF.

The rearrangement uses TRBV4-1 and TRBJ1-5; no clear D gene. The CDR3 is 13 amino acids. Trimming removed 2 bases from V and 9 bases from J, with 11 bases in between. Per germline, CDR1 MGHRA and CDR2 YSYEKL. The chain's CDR3 is CASSQPGWAPQHF. In DNA form, the CDR3 reads TGCGCCAGCAGCCAACCCGGATGGGCGCCCCAGCATTTT.

J is TRBJ2-4 and V is TRBV6-5; D is uncertain. Trimming left V 6 bases short and J 3 bases short, with 15 bases between. The CDR3 has 15 amino acids. CDR1 and CDR2 from the germline V gene are MNHEY and SVGAGI. The DNA for the CDR3 is TGTGCCAGCAGGCCTGCAGGTAGTAGCAAAAACATTCAGTACTTC. Translated, it gives CASRPAGSSKNIQYF.

V and J are TRBV5-6 and TRBJ1-4; D is unresolved. The CDR3 runs to 14 residues. Germline V gene lookup returns CDR1 SGHDT and CDR2 YYEEEE. V was shortened by 1 base and J by 8 bases, with 12 bases between the two germline ends. The DNA of the CDR3 is TGTGCCAGCAGCTTGCAATTTACTCCGGAAAAACTGTTTTTT. Protein product: CASSLQFTPEKLFF.

The chain carries TRBV27 and TRBJ1-6; D is possibly TRBD1 (5 bases). The CDR3 spans 15 residues. V gave up 0 bases and J gave up 7 bases, with 10 bases separating them. CDR1 and CDR2 from the germline V gene are MNHEY and SMNVEV (reference sequence). CDR3 nucleotide sequence: TGTGCCAGCAGTTTATCGGGGCGGACGAATTCACCCCTCCACTTT. This gives the protein CASSLSGRTNSPLHF.

This clone has a single count. The genes are TRBV5-4 and TRBJ1-1; TRBD1 matches 10 bases. Germline loops: CDR1 SGHNT, CDR2 YYREEE (reference sequence). This CDR3 is built from 15 residues. V dropped 4 bases and J dropped 4; count of bases not matched to a gene: 7. The CDR3 here is CASSLPGQGRTEAFF. The CDR3 DNA reads TGTGCCAGCAGCCTACCGGGACAGGGGCGCACTGAAGCTTTCTTT.